The next 11 T cell receptor beta chains were all read from a single sample in a study of T cells in Graves' hyperthyroidism and ophthalmopathy. What was amplified from RNA transcripts were TCR beta CDR3 regions. The TCR CDR3 first-round RT-PCR relied on the HTBI primer set. TCRdb re-called the multiplex PCR reads through MiXCR, storing one row per CDR3 protein. The data hold 500,000 to 800,000 distinct CDR3 sequences, with about 14% observed a single time. Sequencing was done on a sample of blood. The origin of the receptors is a woman aged 50 to 60 with Graves' ophthalmopathy.

There are many counts of this clonotype. The J gene is TRBJ1-2, the V gene TRBV2; a weak D match, TRBD1 (5 bases). Germline V gives CDR1 SNHLY, CDR2 FYNNEI. CDR3 length: 13 residues. Between the trimmed V and J ends, which lost 10 bases and 7 bases, there was a span of 19 bases. The CDR3 DNA sequence: TGTGCCATCTACGTAAGGGGCAAGGGTGGCTACACCTTC. Translated: CAIYVRGKGGYTF.

This clonotype was seen at least ten times. The DNA for the CDR3 is TGTGCCAGCAGTCCTGCAGGGGCGCGGGGTCAGCCCCAGCATTTT. Amino acids: CASSPAGARGQPQHF. The chain recombines TRBV6-2 or TRBV6-3 with TRBJ1-5; possibly TRBD1 for D (6 bases). The CDR3 is 15 residues long. Germline CDR1 reads MNHEY; CDR2 reads SVGEGT. Trimming left V 5 bases short and J 6 bases short, with 17 bases between.

This clonotype was counted ten times or more. V usage is TRBV20-1 and J usage is TRBJ2-1; 7 bases align to TRBD2. In germline, CDR1 is DFQATT, CDR2 SNEGSKA (reference sequence). This CDR3 spans 13 amino acids. V lost 7 bases to trimming and J lost 0 bases; unmatched junction nucleotides: 3. CDR3 nucleotide sequence: TGCAGTGGGGGGGGACTCTCCTACAATGAGCAGTTCTTC. Amino acid sequence: CSGGGLSYNEQFF.

Many counts were recorded for this clonotype. This sequence joins TRBV6-5 and TRBJ2-7; TRBD1 might be the D (6 bases). This CDR3 is built from 14 residues. The germline CDR1 and CDR2 sequences are MNHEY and SVGAGI. Trimming pared 2 bases from V and 3 bases from J, leaving 11 bases between. The CDR3 spells CASSYRGQLYEQYF. The CDR3 nucleotides are TGTGCCAGCAGTTACCGGGGACAACTCTACGAGCAGTACTTC.

There are many counts of this clonotype. This chain uses TRBV3-1 with TRBJ2-3; D possibly corresponds to TRBD2 (5 bases). V dropped 3 bases and J dropped 3 bases, with 16 bases sitting between them. The CDR3 consists of 16 residues. Germline V gene data show CDR1 as LGHDT and CDR2 as YNNKEL (reference sequence). The CDR3, as DNA: TGTGCCAGCAGCCAGCGGGTTCGTCGGGGAACAGATACGCAGTATTTT. Amino acid sequence: CASSQRVRRGTDTQYF.

This chain uses TRBV6-5 with TRBJ2-1, with TRBD2 identical over 11 bases. The better agreement between TRBJ2-7 and the DNA end casts doubt on the J call. The CDR3 consists of 17 residues. Germline CDR1 is MNHEY and CDR2 is SVGAGI. The CDR3 bases are TGTGCCAGCAGTTACTCGGGGACTAGCGGATTCCTCAATGAGCAGTACTTC. The encoded protein is CASSYSGTSGFLNEQYF.

This clonotype was recorded many times. As DNA, the CDR3 is TGCAGTGCTAGAGAAGCCCCGGGACAGGGTGGGGAGACCCAGTACTTC. Translated, it gives CSAREAPGQGGETQYF. This chain joins TRBV20-1 and TRBJ2-5, with 9 bases that match TRBD1. The germline gives CDR1 DFQATT, CDR2 SNEGSKA (reference sequence). The J segment lost 5 bases and the V segment lost 0 bases, leaving 10 bases of the junction unmatched. The CDR3 has 16 amino acids.

The V call is TRBV7-9, the J call TRBJ1-6; 7 bases align to TRBD1. CDR1 is SEHNR, CDR2 FQNEAQ, per germline (reference sequence). Trimming cost V 4 bases and J 7 bases; bases outside gene matches: 7. The CDR3 has 15 amino acids. Here the CDR3 DNA reads TGTGCCAGCAGCTCCCCGGGACAGTCGAATTCACCCCTCCACTTT. Translating it yields CASSSPGQSNSPLHF.

This clonotype has only a few counts. The junction differs from germline at one of its ends, possibly a read error. The rearrangement uses TRBV12-3 or TRBV12-4 and TRBJ2-7; D is possibly TRBD1 or TRBD2 (5 bases each). The CDR3 has 13 residues. The CDR3 DNA reads as TGTGCCAGCAGCTGGGACGGTTCCTACGAGCAGCACTTC. It is translated as CASSWDGSYEQHF.

This clonotype was observed at least ten times. This chain links TRBV5-1 with TRBJ2-7; 7 bases are shared with TRBD2. V dropped 4 bases and J dropped 4; count of bases not matched to a gene: 23. Germline V gene data show CDR1 as SGHRS and CDR2 as YFSETQ. The CDR3 spans 19 residues. The CDR3 spells CASSRGVGGSREFGYEQYF. The CDR3 region has the DNA TGCGCCAGCAGCCGGGGTGTTGGAGGTTCGCGGGAGTTCGGTTACGAGCAGTACTTC.

Many counts were recorded for this clonotype. This chain joins TRBV4-3 and TRBJ2-7; 13 bases are a match to TRBD2. V trimming: 0 bases; J trimming: 3 bases; junction bases outside the gene matches: 5. There are 17 residues in the CDR3. CDR1 and CDR2 (germline): LGHNA, YSLEER. The CDR3 reads CASSQEATSGRSYEQYF. CDR3 bases: TGCGCCAGCAGCCAAGAGGCGACTAGCGGGAGGAGCTACGAGCAGTACTTC.